A selection of T cell receptor beta chains follows, all from one sample in a study of T cell responses to AZD1222 COVID-19 vaccine. Clones were sequenced by immunoSEQ multiplex PCR, and TCRdb holds only the in-frame ones, with some missing. The data hold some 200,000 clones, with over 90% observed a single time. The specimen was peripheral blood, collected on day 0 of AZD1222 vaccination. The receptors originated from an adult in good health. CDR3s include the opening cysteine and the closing phenylalanine or tryptophan. Each record gives: clone size, J gene, CDR3 length, V gene, D gene, CDR3 protein, CDR3 DNA. D genes are given only for firm matches. Clone size appears in some rows only: once, few, many, or a class for an expanded clone.

>NA|TRBJ2-7|21|TRBV10-3|TRBD2
CAISEEALAGSVVGGFREQYF
TGTGCCATCAGTGAGGAGGCCCTAGCGGGGTCTGTAGTTGGGGGTTTTAGGGAGCAGTACTTC
>NA|TRBJ1-4|15|TRBV19|TRBD1
CASAGQGATNEKLFF
TGTGCCAGTGCCGGACAGGGCGCAACTAATGAAAAACTGTTTTTT
>NA|TRBJ1-4|14|TRBV4-2|NA
CASSQGQDNEKLFF
TGTGCCAGCAGCCAAGGGCAAGATAATGAAAAACTGTTTTTT
>NA|TRBJ2-1|14|TRBV4-1|TRBD2
CASSPSGSGNEQFF
TGCGCCAGCAGTCCTAGCGGGAGCGGCAATGAGCAGTTCTTC
>once|TRBJ1-5|12|TRBV30|NA
CAWTAEGQPQHF
TGTGCCTGGACCGCCGAGGGGCAGCCCCAGCATTTT
>once|TRBJ2-7|12|TRBV2|TRBD1
CASGTGFYEQYF
TGTGCCAGCGGGACAGGGTTCTACGAGCAGTACTTC
>NA|TRBJ1-5|15|TRBV19|NA
CASSIGTDSNQPQHF
TGTGCCAGTAGTATAGGGACAGATAGCAATCAGCCCCAGCATTTT
>NA|TRBJ2-7|15|TRBV4-1|NA
CASSQDTARVNEQYF
TGCGCCAGCAGCCAAGATACGGCCAGGGTCAACGAGCAGTACTTC
>NA|TRBJ2-1|16|TRBV11-3|NA
CASSLRAGLSYNEQFF
TGTGCCAGCAGCTTACGTGCGGGGCTATCCTACAATGAGCAGTTCTTC
>NA|TRBJ1-3|15|TRBV5-8|TRBD1
CASSDWTGSGNTIYF
TGTGCCAGCAGCGATTGGACAGGCTCTGGAAACACCATATATTTT
>NA|TRBJ2-1|14|TRBV5-1|TRBD2
CASKGLAGFNEQFF
TGCGCCAGCAAGGGACTAGCGGGGTTCAATGAGCAGTTCTTC
>NA|TRBJ1-2|15|TRBV5-3|NA
CARSFPFCSYYGYTF
TGTGCCAGAAGTTTTCCCTTCTGTAGCTACTATGGCTACACCTTC
>NA|TRBJ1-1|14|TRBV6-4|NA
CASRVTNMNTEAFF
TGTGCCAGCAGGGTGACAAACATGAACACTGAAGCTTTCTTT
>once|TRBJ2-7|15|TRBV6-5|NA
CASSLDVRDFYEQYF
TGTGCCAGCAGTTTGGACGTCAGGGACTTCTACGAGCAGTACTTC
>NA|TRBJ2-3|15|TRBV6-6|NA
CASSPLPTVLDTQYF
TGTGCCAGCAGCCCCCTCCCGACAGTTTTAGATACGCAGTATTTT
>NA|TRBJ1-1|18|TRBV18|NA
CASSPPPSGLDLNTEAFF
TGTGCCAGCTCACCACCCCCCTCAGGCTTAGACTTGAACACTGAAGCTTTCTTT
>NA|TRBJ2-1|14|TRBV20-1|TRBD1
CSASLGTGRNEQFF
TGCAGTGCTAGTTTAGGGACAGGGAGAAATGAGCAGTTCTTC
>NA|TRBJ1-2|14|TRBV13|NA
CASSLVLRGDGYTF
TGTGCCAGCAGCTTAGTCTTGCGAGGGGATGGCTACACCTTC
>NA|TRBJ1-2|14|TRBV27|NA
CASSLTFRGEGYTF
TGTGCCAGCAGCCTAACTTTTAGGGGGGAAGGCTACACCTTC
>once|TRBJ2-3|15|TRBV6-5|TRBD1
CASNEHRGRTDTQYF
TGTGCCAGCAACGAACACAGGGGGCGAACAGATACGCAGTATTTT
>NA|TRBJ1-5|15|TRBV5-1|NA
CASSLGHGGNQPQHF
TGCGCCAGCAGCTTGGGACATGGCGGCAATCAGCCCCAGCATTTT
>few|TRBJ1-1|11|TRBV9|NA
CASSSVARPFF
TGTGCCAGCAGCTCAGTCGCGAGGCCTTTCTTT
>NA|TRBJ1-5|15|TRBV10-3|NA
CAISSFNHRDQPQHF
TGTGCCATCAGTTCTTTCAATCACCGTGATCAGCCCCAGCATTTT
>NA|TRBJ2-1|15|TRBV19|NA
CASQTWTGSYNEQFF
TGTGCCAGTCAAACCTGGACTGGCTCCTACAATGAGCAGTTCTTC
>NA|TRBJ2-1|12|TRBV16|NA
CASSQTPNEQFF
TGTGCCAGCAGCCAAACCCCCAATGAGCAGTTCTTC
>NA|TRBJ1-4|14|TRBV4-1|NA
CASSQRGEQEKLFF
TGCGCCAGCAGCCAGCGGGGGGAGCAAGAAAAACTGTTTTTT
>NA|TRBJ2-2|12|TRBV6-4|NA
CASSEGAGELFF
TGTGCCAGCAGTGAAGGGGCCGGGGAGCTGTTTTTT